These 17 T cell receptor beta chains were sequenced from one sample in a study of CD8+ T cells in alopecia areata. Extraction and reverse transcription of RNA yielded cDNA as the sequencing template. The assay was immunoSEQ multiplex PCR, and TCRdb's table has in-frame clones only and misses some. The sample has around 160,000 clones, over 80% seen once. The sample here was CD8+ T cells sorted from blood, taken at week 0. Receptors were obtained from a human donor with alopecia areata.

CDR3 DNA sequence: TGTGCCAGCAGTGCGGACCTCTACGAGCAGTACTTC. Its translation is CASSADLYEQYF. The V call is TRBV27, the J call TRBJ2-7; D not resolved. The CDR3 has 12 residues. V was trimmed by 5 bases and J by 3 bases, leaving 8 bases between them. Germline V lookup: CDR1 MNHEY, CDR2 SMNVEV (reference sequence).

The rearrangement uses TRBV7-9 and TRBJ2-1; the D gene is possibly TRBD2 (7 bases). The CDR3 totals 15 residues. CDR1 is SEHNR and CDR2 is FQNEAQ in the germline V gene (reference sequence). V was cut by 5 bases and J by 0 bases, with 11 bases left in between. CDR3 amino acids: CASSEGGSSYNEQFF. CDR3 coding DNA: TGTGCCAGCAGCGAGGGGGGGAGCTCCTACAATGAGCAGTTCTTC.

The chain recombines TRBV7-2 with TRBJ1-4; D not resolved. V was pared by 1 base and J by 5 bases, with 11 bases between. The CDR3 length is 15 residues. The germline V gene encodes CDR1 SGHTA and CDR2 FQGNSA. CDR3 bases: TGTGCCAGCAGCTTAGGAGTCCGGATCAATGAAAAACTGTTTTTT. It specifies CASSLGVRINEKLFF.

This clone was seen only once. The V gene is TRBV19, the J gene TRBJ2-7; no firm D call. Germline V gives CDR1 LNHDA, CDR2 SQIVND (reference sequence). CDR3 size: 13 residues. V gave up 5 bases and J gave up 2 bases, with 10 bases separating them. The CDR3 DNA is TGTGCCAGTAGTTATGGTCACACCTACGAGCAGTACTTC. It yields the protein CASSYGHTYEQYF.

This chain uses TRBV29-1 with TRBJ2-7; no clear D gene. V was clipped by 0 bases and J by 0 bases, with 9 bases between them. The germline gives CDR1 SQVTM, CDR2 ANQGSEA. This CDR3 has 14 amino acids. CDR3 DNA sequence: TGCAGCGTTGAAGATCCACCGTTCTCCTACGAGCAGTACTTC. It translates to CSVEDPPFSYEQYF.

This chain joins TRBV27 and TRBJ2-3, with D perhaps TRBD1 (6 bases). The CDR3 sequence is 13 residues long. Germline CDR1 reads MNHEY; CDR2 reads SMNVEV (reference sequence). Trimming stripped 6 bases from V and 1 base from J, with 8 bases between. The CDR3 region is CASSWGRTDTQYF. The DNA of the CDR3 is TGTGCCAGCAGCTGGGGGCGCACAGATACGCAGTATTTT.

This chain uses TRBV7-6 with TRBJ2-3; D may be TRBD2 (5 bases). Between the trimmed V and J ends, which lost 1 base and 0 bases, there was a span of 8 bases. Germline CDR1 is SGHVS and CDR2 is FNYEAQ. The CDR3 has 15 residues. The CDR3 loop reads CASSLVGVSTDTQYF. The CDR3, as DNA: TGTGCCAGCAGCTTAGTCGGGGTGAGCACAGATACGCAGTATTTT.

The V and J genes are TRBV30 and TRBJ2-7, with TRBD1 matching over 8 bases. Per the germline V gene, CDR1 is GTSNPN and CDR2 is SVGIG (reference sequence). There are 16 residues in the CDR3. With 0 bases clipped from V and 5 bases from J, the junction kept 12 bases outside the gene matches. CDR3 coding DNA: TGTGCCTGGAGTGTAGGCGAGGAGGACAGGGTCGACGAGCAGTACTTC. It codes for CAWSVGEEDRVDEQYF.

CDR3 DNA sequence: TGCAGCGTTGAAGTGACAGGGTTTCCCGGGGAGCTGTTTTTT. Amino acids: CSVEVTGFPGELFF. The chain is built from TRBV29-1 and TRBJ2-2; 7 bases match TRBD1. With 1 base clipped from V and 6 bases from J, the junction kept 5 bases outside the gene matches. This CDR3 contains 14 residues. The germline gives CDR1 SQVTM, CDR2 ANQGSEA.

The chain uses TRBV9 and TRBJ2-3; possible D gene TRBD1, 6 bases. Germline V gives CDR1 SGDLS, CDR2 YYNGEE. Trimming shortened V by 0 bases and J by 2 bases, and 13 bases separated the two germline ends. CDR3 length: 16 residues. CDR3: CASSVEVGAPTDTQYF. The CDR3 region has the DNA TGTGCCAGCAGCGTAGAAGTGGGGGCGCCCACAGATACGCAGTATTTT.

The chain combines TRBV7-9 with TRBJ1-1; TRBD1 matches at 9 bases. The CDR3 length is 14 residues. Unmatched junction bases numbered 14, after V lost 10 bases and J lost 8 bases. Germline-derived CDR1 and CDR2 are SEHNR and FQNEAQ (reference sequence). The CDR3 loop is CATETGGGKVEAFF. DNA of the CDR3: TGTGCCACCGAGACAGGGGGAGGCAAGGTGGAAGCTTTCTTT.

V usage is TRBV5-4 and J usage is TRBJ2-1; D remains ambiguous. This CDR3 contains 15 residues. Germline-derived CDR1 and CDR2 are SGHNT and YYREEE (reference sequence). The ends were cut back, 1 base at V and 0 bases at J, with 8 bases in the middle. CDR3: CASSLLYSSYNEQFF. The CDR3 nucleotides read TGTGCCAGCAGCTTGCTTTATAGCTCCTACAATGAGCAGTTCTTC.

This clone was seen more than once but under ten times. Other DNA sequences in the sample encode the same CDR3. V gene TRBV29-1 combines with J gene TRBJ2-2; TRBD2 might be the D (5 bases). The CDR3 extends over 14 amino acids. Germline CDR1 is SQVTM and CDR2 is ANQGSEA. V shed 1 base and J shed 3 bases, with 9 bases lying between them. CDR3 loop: CSVEARTDTGELFF. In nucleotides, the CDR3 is TGCAGCGTTGAAGCCCGGACTGACACCGGGGAGCTGTTTTTT.

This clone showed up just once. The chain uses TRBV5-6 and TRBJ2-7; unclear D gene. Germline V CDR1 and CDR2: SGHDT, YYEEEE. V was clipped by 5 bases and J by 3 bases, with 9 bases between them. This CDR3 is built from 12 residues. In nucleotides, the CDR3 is TGTGCCAGCAGTTCTGAGGACTACGAGCAGTACTTC. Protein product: CASSSEDYEQYF. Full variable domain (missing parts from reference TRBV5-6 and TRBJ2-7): DAGVTQSPTHLIKTRGQQVTLRCSPKSGHDTVSWYQQALGQGPQFIFQYYEEEERQRGNFPDRFSGHQFPNYSSELNVNALLLGDSALYLCASSSEDYEQYFGPGTRLTVT.

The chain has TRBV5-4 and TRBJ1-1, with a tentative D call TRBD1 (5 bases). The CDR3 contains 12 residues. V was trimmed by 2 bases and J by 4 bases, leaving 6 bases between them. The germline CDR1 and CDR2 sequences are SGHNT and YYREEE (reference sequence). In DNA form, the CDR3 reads TGTGCCAGCAGCTTCCAGGGCACTGAAGCTTTCTTT. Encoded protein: CASSFQGTEAFF.

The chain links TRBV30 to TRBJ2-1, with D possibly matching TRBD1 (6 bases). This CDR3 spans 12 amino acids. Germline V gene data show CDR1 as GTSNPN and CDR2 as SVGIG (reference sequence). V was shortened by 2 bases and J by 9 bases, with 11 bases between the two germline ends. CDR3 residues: CAWSSTGLEQFF. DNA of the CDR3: TGTGCCTGGAGTTCCACAGGGCTTGAGCAGTTCTTC.

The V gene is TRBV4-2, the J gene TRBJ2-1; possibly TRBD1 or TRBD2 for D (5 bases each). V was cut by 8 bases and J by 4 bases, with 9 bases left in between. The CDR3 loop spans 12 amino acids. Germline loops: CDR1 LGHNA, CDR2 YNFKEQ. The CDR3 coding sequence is TGTGCCAGCGGGGGACCATACAATGAGCAGTTCTTC. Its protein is CASGGPYNEQFF.